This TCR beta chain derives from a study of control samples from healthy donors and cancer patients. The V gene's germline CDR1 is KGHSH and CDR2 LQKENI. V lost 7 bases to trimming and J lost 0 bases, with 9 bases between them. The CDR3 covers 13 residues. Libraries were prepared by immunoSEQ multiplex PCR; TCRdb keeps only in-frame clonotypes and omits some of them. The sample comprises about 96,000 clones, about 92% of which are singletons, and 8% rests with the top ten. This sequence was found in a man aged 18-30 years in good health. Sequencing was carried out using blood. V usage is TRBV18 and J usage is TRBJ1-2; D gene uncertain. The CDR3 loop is CASYDEANYGYTF. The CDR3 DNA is TGTGCCAGCTACGATGAAGCTAACTATGGCTACACCTTC.